The 20 T cell receptor beta chains presented below share a single source sample, sequenced in a study of shared clonotypes between healthy human individuals. Assay: immunoSEQ multiplex PCR; the TCRdb copy retains only in-frame clones and omits some. The sample carries 2 million to 3 million clones, 80% to 95% recorded once. What was sequenced was naive CD4+ T cells from PBMCs. Subset described: CD45RA+ positively selected. These receptors were obtained from a young man in good health. Some clones in this sample may be carry-over from other donors' samples.

The chain links TRBV9 to TRBJ2-2, with 9 bases identical to TRBD2. This CDR3 has 17 residues. Losses at the gene ends were 0 bases for V and 5 bases for J; bases not matched to a gene: 8. Germline values: CDR1 SGDLS, CDR2 YYNGEE. The CDR3 loop reads CASSVARGRARTGELFF. CDR3 bases: TGTGCCAGCAGCGTAGCACGCGGGAGGGCCCGGACCGGGGAGCTGTTTTTT.

The V call is TRBV29-1, the J call TRBJ2-1; D is tentatively TRBD1 or TRBD2 (5 bases each). This CDR3 has 13 amino acids. The germline V and J ends were trimmed by 8 bases and 7 bases, with 18 bases remaining between them. CDR1 SQVTM and CDR2 ANQGSEA come from the germline V gene. In nucleotides, the CDR3 is TGCAGCTCCTCCCGAGGGGCTCGGAATGAGCAGTTCTTC. Amino acid sequence: CSSSRGARNEQFF.

Only one count was recorded for this clone. This clone may be a read error of a much larger clone one base away. The rearrangement joins TRBV11-3 to TRBJ1-1, with unresolved D. The V gene's germline CDR1 is SGHNT and CDR2 YENEEA. V was clipped by 2 bases and J by 2 bases, with 0 bases between them. This CDR3 has 11 amino acids. CDR3: CASSLNTEAFF. CDR3 bases: TGTGCCAGCAGCTTAAACACTGAAGCTTTCTTT.

The chain combines TRBV6-5 with TRBJ1-5, with D tentatively TRBD1 (5 bases). This CDR3 region has 13 residues. The germline V gene encodes CDR1 MNHEY and CDR2 SVGAGI. The V end lost 6 bases, the J end lost 5 bases, and 11 bases lay between the germline ends. The CDR3 region is CASRAGPDQPQHF. For the CDR3, the DNA is TGTGCCAGCAGAGCAGGGCCGGATCAGCCCCAGCATTTT.

V usage is TRBV5-4 and J usage is TRBJ2-3; 8 positions match TRBD2. Germline CDR1 reads SGHNT; CDR2 reads YYREEE (reference sequence). The length of the CDR3 is 16 residues. V was clipped by 1 base and J by 2 bases; unmatched bases: 6. The CDR3 nucleotides read TGTGCCAGCAGCTTGAGGAGCGGGAGATCCACAGATACGCAGTATTTT. Translating it yields CASSLRSGRSTDTQYF. The full variable domain, rest sourced from reference TRBV5-4 and TRBJ2-3, is ETGVTQSPTHLIKTRGQQVTLRCSSQSGHNTVSWYQQALGQGPQFIFQYYREEENGRGNFPPRFSGLQFPNYSSELNVNALELDDSALYLCASSLRSGRSTDTQYFGPGTRLTVL.

This chain uses TRBV11-2 with TRBJ2-2; TRBD2 agrees at 9 bases. Germline lookup yields CDR1 SGHAT and CDR2 FQNNGV. The V and J ends lost 3 bases and 4 bases, in that order; junction bases with no gene match: 6. The CDR3 length is 16 residues. CDR3 region: CASSFDLLAGTGELFF. DNA for the CDR3: TGTGCCAGCAGCTTTGACTTACTAGCGGGCACCGGGGAGCTGTTTTTT.

This sequence joins TRBV5-1 and TRBJ2-1, with 8 nucleotides matching TRBD2. V lost 2 bases, J lost 5 bases, and 9 bases stayed unmatched. Per the germline V gene, CDR1 is SGHRS and CDR2 is YFSETQ. The CDR3 has 16 residues. The CDR3 reads CASSLPGTRGDNEQFF. CDR3 nucleotides: TGCGCCAGCAGCTTACCTGGGACTAGGGGGGACAATGAGCAGTTCTTC.

The chain combines TRBV19 with TRBJ2-1; D unclear. V was clipped by 9 bases and J by 0 bases, with 15 bases between them. The CDR3 length is 15 residues. Germline CDR1 LNHDA, CDR2 SQIVND (reference sequence). The DNA for the CDR3 is TGTGCCAGACGAGCAAGCGCCACCTCCTACAATGAGCAGTTCTTC. Its protein product is CARRASATSYNEQFF.

This chain links TRBV5-1 with TRBJ2-7, with TRBD1 matching 10 bases. Germline V gene sequence: CDR1 SGHRS, CDR2 YFSETQ. This CDR3 has 15 amino acids. V gave up 1 base and J gave up 2 bases; unmatched junction bases: 3. The CDR3: CASSLRQGAPYEQYF. CDR3 nucleotides: TGCGCCAGCAGCTTGCGACAGGGGGCACCCTACGAGCAGTACTTC.

The chain carries TRBV25-1 and TRBJ1-1; possibly TRBD1 for D (6 bases). This CDR3 has 15 residues. Looked up from germline, CDR1 is MGHDK and CDR2 is SYGVNS. V shed 7 bases and J shed 3 bases, with 18 bases lying between them. This CDR3 is CASTDGGQGDTEAFF. CDR3 sequence (DNA): TGTGCCAGCACCGACGGGGGCCAAGGGGACACTGAAGCTTTCTTT. The whole variable domain, filled in from reference TRBV25-1 and TRBJ1-1, reads EADIYQTPRYLVIGTGKKITLECSQTMGHDKMYWYQQDPGMELHLIHYSYGVNSTEKGDLSSESTVSRIRTEHFPLTLESARPSHTSQYLCASTDGGQGDTEAFFGQGTRLTVV.

This chain connects TRBV27 to TRBJ1-4, with D possibly TRBD1 on 6 matching bases. Trimming pared 6 bases from V and 0 bases from J, leaving 17 bases between. Germline V gene data show CDR1 as MNHEY and CDR2 as SMNVEV (reference sequence). This CDR3 spans 17 amino acids. The DNA for the CDR3 is TGTGCCAGCAGAGGGGGGTTGGGAAGGCCAACTAATGAAAAACTGTTTTTT. Its protein product is CASRGGLGRPTNEKLFF.

The chain has TRBV4-1 and TRBJ2-1, with 9 bases lining up with TRBD2. The CDR3 runs 16 residues. Germline V lookup: CDR1 MGHRA, CDR2 YSYEKL. The trim removed 3 bases at V and 2 bases at J, leaving 5 bases unmatched. CDR3 protein: CASSHLGLATYNEQFF. The CDR3 bases are TGCGCCAGCAGCCATCTAGGACTAGCGACCTACAATGAGCAGTTCTTC.

The chain has TRBV7-2 and TRBJ1-2; D is perhaps TRBD1 (5 bases). This CDR3 spans 12 amino acids. Between the trimmed V and J ends, which lost 5 bases and 4 bases, there was a span of 8 bases. In germline, CDR1 is SGHTA, CDR2 FQGNSA. In nucleotides, the CDR3 is TGTGCCAGCAGCCAGGGACTCTATGGCTACACCTTC. Translation: CASSQGLYGYTF.

V is TRBV6-1 and J is TRBJ1-4; 8 bases are a match to TRBD1. The germline gives CDR1 MNHNS, CDR2 SASEGT. Trimming cost V 10 bases and J 6 bases; bases outside gene matches: 10. This CDR3 spans 14 amino acids. The CDR3 loop is CATLWTGRDEKLFF. DNA for the CDR3: TGTGCCACCTTATGGACAGGGAGGGATGAAAAACTGTTTTTT.

The chain combines TRBV28 with TRBJ2-2; D gene unclear. This CDR3 spans 11 amino acids. Germline loops: CDR1 MDHEN, CDR2 SYDVKM. The V and J ends lost 3 bases and 13 bases respectively, with 9 bases between them. CDR3 residues: CASSFQRRLFF. The DNA for the CDR3 is TGTGCCAGCAGTTTCCAGCGACGGCTGTTTTTT.

This clone has a single count. The chain links TRBV29-1 to TRBJ1-2; D might be TRBD1 (5 bases). Germline V gene sequence: CDR1 SQVTM, CDR2 ANQGSEA. The CDR3 length is 14 residues. Trimming removed 1 base from V and 1 base from J, with 10 bases in between. In DNA, the CDR3 is TGCAGCGTTGAAGGTATGACAGATAACTATGGCTACACCTTC. This gives the protein CSVEGMTDNYGYTF.

Comments on this clone: At the DNA level, this CDR3 is encoded by other sequences in the same sample as well. The V gene is TRBV7-9, the J gene TRBJ2-1, with D tentatively TRBD1 (7 bases). Per germline, CDR1 SEHNR and CDR2 FQNEAQ (reference sequence). V dropped 4 bases and J dropped 4 bases, with 14 bases sitting between them. This CDR3 comprises 15 residues. The CDR3 reads CASSSQGGRYNEQFF. The DNA of the CDR3 is TGTGCCAGCAGCTCCCAGGGGGGCAGGTACAATGAGCAGTTCTTC.

The CDR3 nucleotides read TGTGCCAGCAGTCGCGGGACTAGCGGGAGAGAGACCCAGTACTTC. It codes for CASSRGTSGRETQYF. J is TRBJ2-5 and V is TRBV6-5, with TRBD2 identical over 14 bases. The CDR3 extends over 15 amino acids. The germline V gene has CDR1 MNHEY and CDR2 SVGAGI. V trimming: 5 bases; J trimming: 4 bases; junction bases outside the gene matches: 3.

CDR3 sequence: CASSLLTRTETQYF. DNA for the CDR3: TGTGCCAGCAGTTTATTGACTAGAACAGAGACCCAGTACTTC. The chain links TRBV27 to TRBJ2-5; weak D call: TRBD2 (6 bases). CDR3 length equals 14 residues. The V gene's germline CDR1 is MNHEY and CDR2 SMNVEV (reference sequence). V lost 1 base and J 4 bases, leaving 10 bases between the germline ends.

The rearrangement links TRBV5-4 to TRBJ2-3; the match to TRBD1 covers 8 bases. Germline V CDR1 and CDR2: SGHNT, YYREEE (reference sequence). V lost 3 bases and J lost 2; bases outside the gene matches: 5. CDR3 length equals 15 residues. CDR3 residues: CASSSRTGPTDTQYF. For the CDR3, the DNA is TGTGCCAGCAGCTCCCGGACAGGGCCCACAGATACGCAGTATTTT.